This TCR beta chain was sequenced in a study of T cell responses to AZD1222 COVID-19 vaccine (dated by TCRdb to about 2021). About the full investigation: A total of more than 230 trial participants underwent TCR sequencing, of whom 200 to 220 had received two doses of AZD1222 and some 25 had received two doses of the MenACWY control vaccine. Enrollment into the trials was organized by age into subgroups of 18-55, 56-69 and 70-plus years, and those subgroups contained approximately 150, 30 and 60 TCR-sequenced participants, respectively. Broader findings and caveats from the paper: Epitopes outside the regions mutated in the B.1.351 and B.1.1.7 variants were reportedly recognized by nearly half of the unique spike-specific TCRs. A significant rise in spike-specific TCR breadth and depth was observed after two AZD1222 doses relative to day 0 and relative to MenACWY recipients. Conclusions about previously exposed vaccinees are limited, since just a handful of AZD1222 recipients were seropositive for SARS-CoV-2 at baseline. Participants were mostly white British, with more females than males. The authors suggested clonal diversity may have been underestimated. The vaccine-associated CD4 TCRs covered the entire spike protein, and the dominant responses fell in regions 160-218 and 743-854. Because no day 14 peak-response samples were available, repertoires were characterized only after the peak T cell response. In the small 56-69-year group, the increase in depth fell short of significance, most likely because of low power.

The CDR3 regions of human TCRbeta chains were analyzed by immunosequencing. In the source study's methods: TCRs in the repertoires were matched against a reference library of SARS-CoV-2-specific TCRs that had been generated with the MIRA antigen-specificity platform. Breadth was defined as the fraction of unique TCRs that were SARS-CoV-2-associated, and depth was defined as the fraction of total T cells that were SARS-CoV-2-associated. Using the MIRA data, each spike-specific TCR was mapped to the spike region that the TCR reacts to and placed in a CD4 or CD8 class. Log10-transformed breadth and depth values were compared by one-way ANOVA with Sidak's multiple comparisons tests. The immuneACCESS repertoire file appears here via TCRdb, limited to in-frame rearrangements. These files lack a portion of the clones; in checked studies, under half of the deficit traces to unresolved V genes, and the cause of the others is not known. V, J and clone size were drawn from that table, and D and trimming were deduced from the DNA. The sample table records 150,000 to 200,000 clones; 92% of these occur just once. Jointly, the top ten make up 1.1% of the sample.

The time point label here, explained by the study, means: about 28 days (+/-7) after the second vaccine dose. AZD1222 recipients with second doses at about 4 weeks or about 12 weeks were pooled, because spike-specific TCR depth and breadth did not differ between schedules. Samples from vaccinated people were obtained from the UK trials COV001 and COV002, which included a single-blind randomized controlled phase 2/3 trial of AZD1222 (ChAdOx1 nCoV-19) in healthy adults. Trial participant PBMC samples were collected at day 0 and day 28 after the second dose for TCRbeta chain sequencing. Comments on this clone: The antigen this receptor binds is unknown. Qualities for individual bases were not recorded, and no much larger clone is one base off.

The CDR3 sequence holds 15 residues, the cysteine and phenylalanine included. Of all the DNA, just the CDR3 is kept, 45 bases in frame from base 1. CDR1 MNHEY and CDR2 SVGAGI were looked up in the germline V gene. V gives up 6 bases and J gives up 4 bases, and the segment between their germline ends measures 18 bases. The source material was peripheral blood, sampled 28 days after the second AZD1222 dose. The sequence was collected from an adult who received the AZD1222 COVID-19 vaccine. The sequence joins TRBV6-5 to TRBJ1-2, and possibly TRBD1, on 6 matching bases. The bases read TGTGCCAGCAGCCCCACCCGACAGGCGGGCTATGGCTACACCTTC. The resulting protein is CASSPTRQAGYGYTF.